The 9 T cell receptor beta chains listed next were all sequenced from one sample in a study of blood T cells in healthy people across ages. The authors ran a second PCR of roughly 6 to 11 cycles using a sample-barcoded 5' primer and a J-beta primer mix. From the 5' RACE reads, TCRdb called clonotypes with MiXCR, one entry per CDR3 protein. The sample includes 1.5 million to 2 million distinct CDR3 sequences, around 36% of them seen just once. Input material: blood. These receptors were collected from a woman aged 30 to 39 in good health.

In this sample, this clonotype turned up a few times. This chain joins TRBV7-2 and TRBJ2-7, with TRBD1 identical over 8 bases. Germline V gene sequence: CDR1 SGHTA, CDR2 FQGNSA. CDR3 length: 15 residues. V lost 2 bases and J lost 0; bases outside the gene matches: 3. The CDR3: CASSLQGAVSYEQYF. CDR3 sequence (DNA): TGTGCCAGCAGCTTACAGGGGGCGGTCTCCTACGAGCAGTACTTC.

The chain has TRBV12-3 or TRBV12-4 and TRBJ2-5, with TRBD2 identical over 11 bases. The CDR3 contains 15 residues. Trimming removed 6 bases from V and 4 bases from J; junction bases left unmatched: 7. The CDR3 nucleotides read TGTGCCAGCAGGGACATAGCGGGAGGGCGAGAGACCCAGTACTTC. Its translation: CASRDIAGGRETQYF.

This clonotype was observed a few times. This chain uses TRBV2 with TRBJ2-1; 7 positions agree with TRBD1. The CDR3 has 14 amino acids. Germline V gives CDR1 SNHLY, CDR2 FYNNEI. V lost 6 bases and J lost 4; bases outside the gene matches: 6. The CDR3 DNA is TGTGCCAGCAGCCCCCCGGGACAGTACAATGAGCAGTTCTTC. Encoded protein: CASSPPGQYNEQFF.

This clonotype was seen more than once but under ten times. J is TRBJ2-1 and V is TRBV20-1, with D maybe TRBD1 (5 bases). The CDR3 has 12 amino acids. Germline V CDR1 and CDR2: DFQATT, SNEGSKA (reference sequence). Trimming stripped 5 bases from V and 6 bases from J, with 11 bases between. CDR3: CSALREGNEQFF. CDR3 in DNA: TGCAGTGCTCTCAGGGAAGGCAATGAGCAGTTCTTC.

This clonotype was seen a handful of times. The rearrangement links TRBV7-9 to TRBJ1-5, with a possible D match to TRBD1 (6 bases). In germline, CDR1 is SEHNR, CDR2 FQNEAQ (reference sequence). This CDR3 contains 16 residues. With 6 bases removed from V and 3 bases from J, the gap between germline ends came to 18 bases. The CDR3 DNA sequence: TGTGCCAGCAGTAACCAGGCCGGGACAAACAATCAGCCCCAGCATTTT. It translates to CASSNQAGTNNQPQHF.

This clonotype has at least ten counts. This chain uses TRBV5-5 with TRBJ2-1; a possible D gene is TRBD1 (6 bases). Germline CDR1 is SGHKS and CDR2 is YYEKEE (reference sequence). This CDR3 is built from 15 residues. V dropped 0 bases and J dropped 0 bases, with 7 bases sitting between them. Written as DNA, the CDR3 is TGTGCCAGCAGCTTGGGACAGGACTCCTACAATGAGCAGTTCTTC. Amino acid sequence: CASSLGQDSYNEQFF.

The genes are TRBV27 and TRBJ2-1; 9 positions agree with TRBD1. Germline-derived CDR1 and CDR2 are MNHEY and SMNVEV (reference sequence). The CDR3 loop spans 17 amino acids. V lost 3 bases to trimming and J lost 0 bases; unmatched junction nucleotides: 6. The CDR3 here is CASSFRLTGGSYNEQFF. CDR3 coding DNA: TGTGCCAGCAGTTTTCGTCTGACAGGGGGCTCCTACAATGAGCAGTTCTTC.

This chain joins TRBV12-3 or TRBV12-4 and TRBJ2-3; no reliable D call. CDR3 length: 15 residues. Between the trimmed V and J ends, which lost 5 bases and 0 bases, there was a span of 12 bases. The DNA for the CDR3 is TGTGCCAGCAGTGTACGAGCAATTAGCACAGATACGCAGTATTTT. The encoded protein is CASSVRAISTDTQYF.

CDR3 loop: CASSNGLVQGSYNEQFF. The CDR3 DNA is TGTGCCAGCAGCAACGGGTTAGTGCAGGGCTCCTACAATGAGCAGTTCTTC. This chain uses TRBV21-1 with TRBJ2-1. TRBV21-1 corresponds to a pseudogene. This CDR3 is 17 amino acids long.